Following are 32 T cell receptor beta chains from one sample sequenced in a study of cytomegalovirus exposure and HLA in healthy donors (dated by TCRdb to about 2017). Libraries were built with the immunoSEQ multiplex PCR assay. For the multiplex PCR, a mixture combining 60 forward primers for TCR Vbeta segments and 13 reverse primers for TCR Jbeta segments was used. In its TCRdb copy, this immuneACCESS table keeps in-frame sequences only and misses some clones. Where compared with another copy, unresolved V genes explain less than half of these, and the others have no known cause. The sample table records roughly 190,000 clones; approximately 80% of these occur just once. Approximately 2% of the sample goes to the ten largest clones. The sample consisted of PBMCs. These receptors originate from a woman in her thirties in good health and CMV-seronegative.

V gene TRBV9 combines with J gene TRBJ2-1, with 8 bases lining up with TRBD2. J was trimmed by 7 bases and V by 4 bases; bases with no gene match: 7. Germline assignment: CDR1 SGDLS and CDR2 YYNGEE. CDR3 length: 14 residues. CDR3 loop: CASSLRGGGNEQFF. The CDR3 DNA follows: TGTGCCAGCAGCCTCCGGGGCGGGGGGAATGAGCAGTTCTTC.

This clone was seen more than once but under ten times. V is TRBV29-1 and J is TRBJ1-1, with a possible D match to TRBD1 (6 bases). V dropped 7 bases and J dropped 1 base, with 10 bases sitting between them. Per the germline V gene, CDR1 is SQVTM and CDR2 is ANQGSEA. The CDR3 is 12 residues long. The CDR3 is CSGTEQNTEAFF. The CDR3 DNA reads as TGCAGCGGGACAGAACAGAACACTGAAGCTTTCTTT.

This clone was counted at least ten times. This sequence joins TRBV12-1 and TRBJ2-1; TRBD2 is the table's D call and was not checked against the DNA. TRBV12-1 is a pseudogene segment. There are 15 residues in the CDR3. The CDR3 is CASSSIAASYNEQFF. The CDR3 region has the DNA TGTGCCAGCAGCTCAATAGCGGCCTCCTACAATGAGCAGTTCTTC.

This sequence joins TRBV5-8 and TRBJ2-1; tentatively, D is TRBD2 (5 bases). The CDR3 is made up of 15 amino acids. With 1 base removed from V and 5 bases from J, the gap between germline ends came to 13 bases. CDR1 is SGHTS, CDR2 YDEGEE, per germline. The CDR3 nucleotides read TGTGCCAGCAGCTTGTCACCTAGCCCGAACAATGAGCAGTTCTTC. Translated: CASSLSPSPNNEQFF.

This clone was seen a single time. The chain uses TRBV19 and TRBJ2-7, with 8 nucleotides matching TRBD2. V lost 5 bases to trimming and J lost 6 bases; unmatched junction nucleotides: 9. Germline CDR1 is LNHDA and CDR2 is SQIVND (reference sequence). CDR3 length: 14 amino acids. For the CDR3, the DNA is TGTGCCAGTAGTTTTTCACTAGCGGTCGGCGAGCAGTACTTC. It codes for CASSFSLAVGEQYF.

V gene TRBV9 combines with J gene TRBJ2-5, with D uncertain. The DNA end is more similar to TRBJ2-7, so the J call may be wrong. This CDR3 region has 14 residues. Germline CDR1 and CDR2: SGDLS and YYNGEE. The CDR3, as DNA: TGTGCCAGCAGCCCTCGGAGTTCCTCCTACGAGCAGTACTTC. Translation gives CASSPRSSSYEQYF.

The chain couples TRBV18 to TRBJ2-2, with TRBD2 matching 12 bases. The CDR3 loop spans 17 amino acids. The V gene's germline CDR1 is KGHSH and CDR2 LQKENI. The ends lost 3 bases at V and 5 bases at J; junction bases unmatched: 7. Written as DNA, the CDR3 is TGTGCCAGCTCACCCCTAACTAGCGGGGGGAAGACCGGGGAGCTGTTTTTT. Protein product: CASSPLTSGGKTGELFF.

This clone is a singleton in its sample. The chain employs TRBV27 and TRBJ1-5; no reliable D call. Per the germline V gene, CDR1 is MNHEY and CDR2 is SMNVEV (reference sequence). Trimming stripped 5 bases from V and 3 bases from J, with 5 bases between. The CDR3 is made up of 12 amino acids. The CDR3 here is CASSNNNQPQHF. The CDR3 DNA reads TGTGCCAGCAGTAACAACAATCAGCCCCAGCATTTT.

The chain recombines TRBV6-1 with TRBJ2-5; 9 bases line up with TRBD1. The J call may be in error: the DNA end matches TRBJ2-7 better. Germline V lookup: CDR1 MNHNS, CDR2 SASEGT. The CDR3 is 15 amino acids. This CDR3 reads CASSESTGGAYEQYF. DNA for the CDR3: TGTGCCAGCAGTGAATCGACAGGGGGGGCCTACGAGCAGTACTTC.

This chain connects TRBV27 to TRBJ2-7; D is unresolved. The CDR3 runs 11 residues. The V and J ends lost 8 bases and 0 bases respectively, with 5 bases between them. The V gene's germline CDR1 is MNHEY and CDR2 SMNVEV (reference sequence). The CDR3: CASQNSYEQYF. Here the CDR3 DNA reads TGTGCCAGCCAGAACTCCTACGAGCAGTACTTC.

The DNA for the CDR3 is TGTGCCAGCTCACCACCGGGACAGTCCTACGAGCAGTACTTC. Translating it yields CASSPPGQSYEQYF. The chain employs TRBV18 and TRBJ2-7, with TRBD1 matching 7 bases. V was clipped by 0 bases and J by 1 base; unmatched bases: 0. From germline, CDR1 is KGHSH and CDR2 LQKENI. CDR3 size: 14 residues.

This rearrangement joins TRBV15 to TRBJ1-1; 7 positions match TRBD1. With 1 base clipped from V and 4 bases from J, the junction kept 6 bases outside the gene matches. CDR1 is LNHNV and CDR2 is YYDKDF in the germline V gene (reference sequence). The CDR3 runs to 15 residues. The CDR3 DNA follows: TGTGCCACCAGCAGAGGCGACAGGGCGGGCACTGAAGCTTTCTTT. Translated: CATSRGDRAGTEAFF.

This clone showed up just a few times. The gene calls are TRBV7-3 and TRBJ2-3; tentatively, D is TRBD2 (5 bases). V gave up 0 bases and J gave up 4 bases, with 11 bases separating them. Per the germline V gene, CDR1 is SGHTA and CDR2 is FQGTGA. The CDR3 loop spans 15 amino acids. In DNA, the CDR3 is TGTGCCAGCAGCTTAACCTGGCGGGTGGCAGATACGCAGTATTTT. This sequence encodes CASSLTWRVADTQYF.

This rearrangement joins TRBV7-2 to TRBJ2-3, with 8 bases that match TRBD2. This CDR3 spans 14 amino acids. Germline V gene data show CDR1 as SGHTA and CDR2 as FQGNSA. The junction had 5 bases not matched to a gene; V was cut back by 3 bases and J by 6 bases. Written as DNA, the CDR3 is TGTGCCAGCAGCTTCGGCGGGGGGCTGGATACGCAGTATTTT. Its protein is CASSFGGGLDTQYF.

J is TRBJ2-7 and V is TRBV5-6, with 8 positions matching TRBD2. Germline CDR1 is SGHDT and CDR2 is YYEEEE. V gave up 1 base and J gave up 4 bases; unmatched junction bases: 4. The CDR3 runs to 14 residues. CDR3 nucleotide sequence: TGTGCCAGCAGCTTGTTCGGGAGGGTTTACGAGCAGTACTTC. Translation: CASSLFGRVYEQYF.

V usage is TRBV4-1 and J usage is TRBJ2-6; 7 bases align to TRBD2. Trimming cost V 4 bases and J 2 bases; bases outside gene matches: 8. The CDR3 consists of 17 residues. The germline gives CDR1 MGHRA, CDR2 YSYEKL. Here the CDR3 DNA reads TGCGCCAGCAGCCCAGCGGGGAGAGGTCCTGGGGCCAACGTCCTGACTTTC. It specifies CASSPAGRGPGANVLTF.

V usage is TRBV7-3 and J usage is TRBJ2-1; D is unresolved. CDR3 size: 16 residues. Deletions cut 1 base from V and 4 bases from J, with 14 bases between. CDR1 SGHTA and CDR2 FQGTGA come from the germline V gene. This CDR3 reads CASSLNPAPLYNEQFF. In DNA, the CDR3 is TGTGCCAGCAGCTTAAATCCCGCCCCACTGTACAATGAGCAGTTCTTC.

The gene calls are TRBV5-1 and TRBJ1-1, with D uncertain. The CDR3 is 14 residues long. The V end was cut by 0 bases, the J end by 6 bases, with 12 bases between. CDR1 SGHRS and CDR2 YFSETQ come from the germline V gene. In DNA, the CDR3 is TGCGCCAGCAGCTTGGAATCCGGGTCCGCTGAAGCTTTCTTT. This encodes CASSLESGSAEAFF. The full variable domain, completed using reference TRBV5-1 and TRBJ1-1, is KAGVTQTPRYLIKTRGQQVTLSCSPISGHRSVSWYQQTPGQGLQFLFEYFSETQRNKGNFPGRFSGRQFSNSRSEMNVSTLELGDSALYLCASSLESGSAEAFFGQGTRLTVV.

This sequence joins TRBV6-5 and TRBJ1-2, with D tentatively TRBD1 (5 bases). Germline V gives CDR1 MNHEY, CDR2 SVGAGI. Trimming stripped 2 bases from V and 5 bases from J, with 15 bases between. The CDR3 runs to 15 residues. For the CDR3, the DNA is TGTGCCAGCAGTTACAGCAGGGAAGGATTTTATGGCTACACCTTC. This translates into CASSYSREGFYGYTF.

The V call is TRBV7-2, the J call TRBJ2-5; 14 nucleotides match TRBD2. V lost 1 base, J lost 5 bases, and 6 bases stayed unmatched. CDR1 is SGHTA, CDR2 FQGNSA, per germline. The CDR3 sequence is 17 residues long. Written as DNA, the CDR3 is TGTGCCAGCAGCTTAGGGGGACTAGCGGGAGTGGGTGAGACCCAGTACTTC. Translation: CASSLGGLAGVGETQYF.

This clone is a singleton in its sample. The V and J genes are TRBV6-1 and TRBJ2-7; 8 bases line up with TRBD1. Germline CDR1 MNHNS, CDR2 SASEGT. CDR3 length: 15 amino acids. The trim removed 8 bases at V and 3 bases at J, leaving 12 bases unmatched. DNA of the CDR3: TGTGCCAGCTTTGCCTCCGGGACAGGAAACTACGAGCAGTACTTC. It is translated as CASFASGTGNYEQYF.

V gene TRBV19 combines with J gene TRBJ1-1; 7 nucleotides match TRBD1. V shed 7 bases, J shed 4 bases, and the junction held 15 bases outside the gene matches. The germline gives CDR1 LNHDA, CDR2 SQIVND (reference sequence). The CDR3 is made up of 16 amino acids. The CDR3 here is CASTPETGPFRTEAFF. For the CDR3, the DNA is TGTGCCAGTACCCCCGAGACAGGGCCTTTTCGCACTGAAGCTTTCTTT.

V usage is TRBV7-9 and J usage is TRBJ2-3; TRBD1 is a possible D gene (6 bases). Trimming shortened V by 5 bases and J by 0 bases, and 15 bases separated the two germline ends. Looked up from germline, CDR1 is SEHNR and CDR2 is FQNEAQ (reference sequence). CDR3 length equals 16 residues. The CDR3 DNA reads TGTGCCAGCAGCCCCTCCACGGGACACAGCACAGATACGCAGTATTTT. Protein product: CASSPSTGHSTDTQYF.

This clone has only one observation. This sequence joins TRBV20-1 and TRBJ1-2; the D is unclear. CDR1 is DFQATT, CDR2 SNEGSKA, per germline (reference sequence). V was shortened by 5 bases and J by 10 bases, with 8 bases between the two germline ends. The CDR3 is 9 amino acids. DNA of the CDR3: TGCAGTGCTGCGGCAGCCTACACCTTC. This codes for CSAAAAYTF.

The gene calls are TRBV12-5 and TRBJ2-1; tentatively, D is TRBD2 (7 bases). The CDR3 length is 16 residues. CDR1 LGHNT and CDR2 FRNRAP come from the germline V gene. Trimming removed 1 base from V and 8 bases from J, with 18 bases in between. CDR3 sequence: CASGLGSLSRGHEQFF. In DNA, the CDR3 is TGTGCTAGTGGTTTGGGTAGCTTGTCGCGGGGGCATGAGCAGTTCTTC.

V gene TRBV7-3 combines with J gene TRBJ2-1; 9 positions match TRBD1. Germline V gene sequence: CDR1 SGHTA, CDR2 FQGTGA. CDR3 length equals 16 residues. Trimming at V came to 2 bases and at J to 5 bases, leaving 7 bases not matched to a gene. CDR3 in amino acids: CASSLGGWDRDNEQFF. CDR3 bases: TGTGCCAGCAGCTTAGGGGGCTGGGACAGGGACAATGAGCAGTTCTTC.

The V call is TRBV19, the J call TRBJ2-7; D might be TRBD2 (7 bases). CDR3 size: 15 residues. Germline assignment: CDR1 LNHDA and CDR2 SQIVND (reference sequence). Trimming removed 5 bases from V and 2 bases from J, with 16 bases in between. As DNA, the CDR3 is TGTGCCAGTAGTCCAGGAGAGGGGGGGCCCTACGAGCAGTACTTC. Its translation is CASSPGEGGPYEQYF.

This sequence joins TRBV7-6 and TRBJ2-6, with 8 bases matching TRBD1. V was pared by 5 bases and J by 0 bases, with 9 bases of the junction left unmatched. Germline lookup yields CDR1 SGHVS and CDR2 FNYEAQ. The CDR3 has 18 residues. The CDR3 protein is CASSLEGTGTSGANVLTF. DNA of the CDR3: TGTGCCAGCAGCCTAGAGGGGACAGGTACCTCTGGGGCCAACGTCCTGACTTTC.

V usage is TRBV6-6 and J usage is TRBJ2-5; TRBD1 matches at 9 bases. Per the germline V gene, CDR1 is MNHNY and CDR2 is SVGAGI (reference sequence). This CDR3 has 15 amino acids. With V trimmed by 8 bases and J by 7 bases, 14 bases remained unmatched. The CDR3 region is CASGPGQGRFGTQYF. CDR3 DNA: TGTGCCAGCGGGCCGGGACAGGGCCGATTCGGGACCCAGTACTTC.

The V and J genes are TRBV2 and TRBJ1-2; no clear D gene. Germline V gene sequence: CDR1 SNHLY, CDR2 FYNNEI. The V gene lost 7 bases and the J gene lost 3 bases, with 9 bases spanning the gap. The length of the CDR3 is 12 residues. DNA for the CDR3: TGTGCCAGCAAGGTGGGAGACTATGGCTACACCTTC. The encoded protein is CASKVGDYGYTF.

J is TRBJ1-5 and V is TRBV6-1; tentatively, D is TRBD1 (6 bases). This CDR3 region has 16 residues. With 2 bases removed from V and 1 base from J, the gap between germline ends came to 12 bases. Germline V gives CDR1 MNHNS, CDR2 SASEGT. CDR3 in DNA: TGTGCCAGCAGTGAACCCAACCAGGGGAGCAATCAGCCCCAGCATTTT. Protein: CASSEPNQGSNQPQHF.

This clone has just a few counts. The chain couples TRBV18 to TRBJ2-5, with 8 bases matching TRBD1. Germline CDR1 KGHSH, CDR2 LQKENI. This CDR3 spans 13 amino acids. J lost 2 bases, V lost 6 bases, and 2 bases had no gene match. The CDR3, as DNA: TGTGCCAGCTCCGGACAGGGACAAGAGACCCAGTACTTC. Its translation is CASSGQGQETQYF.